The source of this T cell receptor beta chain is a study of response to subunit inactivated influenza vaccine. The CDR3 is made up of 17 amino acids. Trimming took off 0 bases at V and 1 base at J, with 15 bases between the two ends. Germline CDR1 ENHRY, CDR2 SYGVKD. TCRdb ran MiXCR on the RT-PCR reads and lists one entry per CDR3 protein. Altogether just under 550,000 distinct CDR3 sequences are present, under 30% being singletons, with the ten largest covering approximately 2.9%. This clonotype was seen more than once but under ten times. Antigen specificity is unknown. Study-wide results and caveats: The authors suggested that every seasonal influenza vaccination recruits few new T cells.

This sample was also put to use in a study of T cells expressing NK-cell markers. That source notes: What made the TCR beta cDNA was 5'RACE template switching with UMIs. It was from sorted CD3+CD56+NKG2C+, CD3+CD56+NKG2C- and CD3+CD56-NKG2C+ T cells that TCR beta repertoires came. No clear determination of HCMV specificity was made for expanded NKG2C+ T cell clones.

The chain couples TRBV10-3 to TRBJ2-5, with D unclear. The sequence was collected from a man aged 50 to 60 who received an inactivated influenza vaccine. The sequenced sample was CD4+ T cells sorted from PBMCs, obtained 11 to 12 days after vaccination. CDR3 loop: CAISESTLGSGQETQYF. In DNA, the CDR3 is TGTGCCATCAGTGAGTCGACTCTAGGCTCAGGCCAAGAGACCCAGTACTTC.